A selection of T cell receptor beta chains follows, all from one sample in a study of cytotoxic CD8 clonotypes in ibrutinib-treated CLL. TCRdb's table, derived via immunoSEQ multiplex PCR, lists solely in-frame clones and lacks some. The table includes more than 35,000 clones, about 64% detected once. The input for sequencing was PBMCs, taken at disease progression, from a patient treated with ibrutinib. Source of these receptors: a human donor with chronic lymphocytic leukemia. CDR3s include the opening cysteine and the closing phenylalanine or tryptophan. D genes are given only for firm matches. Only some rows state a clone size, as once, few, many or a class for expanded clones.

CAIKQTGVANTEAFF | TGTGCCATCAAACAGACGGGGGTCGCGAACACTGAAGCTTTCTTT | TRBV10-3 | NA | NA | TRBJ1-1
CASSYPEPLHF | TGTGCCAGCAGTTACCCGGAACCCCTCCACTTT | TRBV6-5 | once | NA | TRBJ1-6
CASSHPRATDTQYF | TGCGCCAGCAGCCACCCCAGGGCCACAGATACGCAGTATTTT | TRBV4-1 | NA | NA | TRBJ2-3
CASSQEYTGTSETQYF | TGCGCCAGCAGCCAAGAGTACACCGGGACATCCGAGACCCAGTACTTC | TRBV4-1 | NA | NA | TRBJ2-5
CAISEKKNTEAFF | TGTGCCATCAGTGAGAAAAAGAACACTGAAGCTTTCTTT | TRBV10-3 | NA | NA | TRBJ1-1
CASRLTSGGTTDTQYF | TGTGCCAGTAGACTGACTAGCGGGGGGACCACAGATACGCAGTATTTT | TRBV19 | NA | TRBD2 | TRBJ2-3
CASSLEGLSSPLHF | TGTGCCAGCAGCTTGGAGGGGCTGAGTTCACCCCTCCACTTT | TRBV5-4 | few | NA | TRBJ1-6
CASSIIAGGPGDTQYF | TGTGCCAGCAGCATAATAGCGGGGGGGCCCGGTGATACGCAGTATTTT | TRBV6-6 | few | TRBD2 | TRBJ2-3
CASKLGLNTDTQYF | TGTGCCAGCAAGTTGGGCCTCAATACAGATACGCAGTATTTT | TRBV2 | few | NA | TRBJ2-3
CASSWTGQPQHF | TGTGCCAGCAGTTGGACAGGTCAGCCCCAGCATTTT | TRBV27 | few | TRBD1 | TRBJ1-5